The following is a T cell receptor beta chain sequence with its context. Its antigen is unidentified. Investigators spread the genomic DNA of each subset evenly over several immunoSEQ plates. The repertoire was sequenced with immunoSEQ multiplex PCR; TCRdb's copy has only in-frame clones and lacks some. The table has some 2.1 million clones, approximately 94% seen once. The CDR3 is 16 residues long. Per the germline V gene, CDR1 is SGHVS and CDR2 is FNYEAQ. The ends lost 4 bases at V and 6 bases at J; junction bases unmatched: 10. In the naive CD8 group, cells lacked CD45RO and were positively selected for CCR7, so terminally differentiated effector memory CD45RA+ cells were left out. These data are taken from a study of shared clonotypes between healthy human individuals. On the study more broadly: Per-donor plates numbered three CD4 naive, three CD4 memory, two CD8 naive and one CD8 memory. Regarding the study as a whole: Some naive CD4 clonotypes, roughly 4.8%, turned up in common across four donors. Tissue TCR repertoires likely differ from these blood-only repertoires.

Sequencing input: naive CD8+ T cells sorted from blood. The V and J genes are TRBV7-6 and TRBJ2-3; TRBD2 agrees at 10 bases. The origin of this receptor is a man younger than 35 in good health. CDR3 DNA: TGTGCCAGCAGCTCCATTCTAGCGGGGGACAGGGATACGCAGTATTTT. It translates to CASSSILAGDRDTQYF. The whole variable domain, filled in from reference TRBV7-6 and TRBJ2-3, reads GAGVSQSPRYKVTKRGQDVALRCDPISGHVSLYWYRQALGQGPEFLTYFNYEAQQDKSGLPNDRFSAERPEGSISTLTIQRTEQRDSAMYRCASSSILAGDRDTQYFGPGTRLTVL.